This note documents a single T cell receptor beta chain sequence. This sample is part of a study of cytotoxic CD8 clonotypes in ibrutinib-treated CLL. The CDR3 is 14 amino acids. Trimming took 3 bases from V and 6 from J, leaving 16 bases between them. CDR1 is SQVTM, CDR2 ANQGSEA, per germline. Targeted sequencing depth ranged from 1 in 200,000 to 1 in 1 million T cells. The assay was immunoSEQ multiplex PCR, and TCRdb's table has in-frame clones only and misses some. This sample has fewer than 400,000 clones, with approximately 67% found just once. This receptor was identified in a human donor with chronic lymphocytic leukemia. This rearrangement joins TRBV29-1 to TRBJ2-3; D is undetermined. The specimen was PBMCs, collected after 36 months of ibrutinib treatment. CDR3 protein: CSVDKVQNGDTQYF. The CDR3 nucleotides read TGCAGCGTTGATAAAGTCCAGAACGGGGATACGCAGTATTTT.